This T cell receptor (beta chain) was found in a study of T-cell reconstitution after alpha-beta-depleted transplantation in children. This clonotype was recorded at least ten times. Preparation of the TCRbeta library involved a method that used unique molecular identifiers. MiXCR, run by TCRdb on the PCR reads, gives a single entry per CDR3 protein. The sample consists of under 450,000 distinct CDR3 sequences, 13% of them appearing once. This CDR3 comprises 13 residues. The J segment lost 8 bases and the V segment lost 5 bases, leaving 6 bases of the junction unmatched. In germline, CDR1 is SGHRS, CDR2 YFSETQ.

This sample comprised PBMCs, obtained from the stem cell graft. The receptor comes from a human donor who donated a stem cell graft to a child with Fanconi anemia. The V call is TRBV5-1, the J call TRBJ1-3; 8 nucleotides match TRBD1. CDR3 nucleotide sequence: TGCGCCAGCAGTGTGGACAGGGCAGACACCATATATTTT. This sequence encodes CASSVDRADTIYF.